This T cell receptor beta chain comes out of a study of control samples from healthy donors and cancer patients. Here immunoSEQ multiplex PCR was the method, and the copy in TCRdb shows in-frame clones only, minus some. The profile shows some 82,000 clones, around 84% of them singletons. Germline loops: CDR1 SGHRS, CDR2 YFSETQ. V lost 0 bases to trimming and J lost 2 bases; unmatched junction nucleotides: 1. CDR3 length equals 15 residues. This clonotype was sampled from a man in his sixties with head and neck cancer. The specimen sequenced was PBMCs. J is TRBJ2-3 and V is TRBV5-1; 9 nucleotides line up with TRBD1. The CDR3 bases are TGCGCCAGCAGCTTGGGGGACAGGGTCACAGATACGCAGTATTTT. Amino acids: CASSLGDRVTDTQYF.